Listed here is a single T cell receptor beta chain. This record comes from a study of blood T cell repertoires in COVID-19. Study in general: Some COVID-19 samples were acute and others convalescent; all came from the United States, Italy and Spain. In each case, the material was cDNA or gDNA derived from T cells, B-cell-depleted T cells, or PBMCs.

In the original processing: Counts of nucleated cells, estimated from reference gene primer amplification, were obtained. The repertoire was sequenced with immunoSEQ multiplex PCR; TCRdb's copy has only in-frame clones and lacks some. For V, J and clone size, that table is used; D and trimming come from the DNA. Here the sample spans over 20,000 clones, 75% to 95% being singletons. The TCR comes from a woman in her 70s with active COVID-19. Sequencing was done on a sample of peripheral blood.

CDR3 nucleotide sequence: TGTGCCAGCAGCTTCGACTCGACAGGGTATGGCTACACCTTC. Translation gives CASSFDSTGYGYTF. The chain recombines TRBV7-9 with TRBJ1-2, with 7 positions matching TRBD1. This CDR3 is 14 amino acids long. J gave up 5 bases and V 3 bases, and 6 bases lay outside the gene matches. Germline V CDR1 and CDR2: SEHNR, FQNEAQ (reference sequence).